The sequence of this T cell receptor (beta chain) was determined in a study of T-cell memory formation after mild COVID-19. Overall study context: The study found TCR clusters largely donor specific. Study outcomes and limitations: Day 15 to 85 contracting clones showed balanced CD4/CD8; later expanders leaned CD4+. Cross-reactive memory apparently joined, as some responding clones appeared in pre-infection memory.

CDR3 size: 16 residues. Germline V gene data show CDR1 as MGHRA and CDR2 as YSYEKL. TCRdb recomputed calls from the 5' RACE reads with MiXCR, one row per CDR3 protein. The table records around 300,000 distinct CDR3 sequences, roughly 18% of them present only once. As regards this clonotype: Its antigen is currently unknown. One junction end does not reproduce the germline sequence, and a read error may be involved.

This TCR was recovered from a man in his late teens or twenties who had mild COVID-19 (a few samples of this study predate the infection). Cell type and time point are not known. The sequenced sample was PBMCs or a T cell subset sorted from them (not recorded which). The rearrangement uses TRBV4-1 and TRBJ2-3, with a possible D match to TRBD1 (6 bases). The CDR3 sequence is CDSSQEGHPSTDTQYF. Here the CDR3 DNA reads TGCGACAGCAGCCAAGAGGGACATCCTAGCACAGATACGCAGTATTTT.